Below are 19 T cell receptor beta chains sequenced from a single sample in a study of shared clonotypes between healthy human individuals. Sequencing was performed with immunoSEQ multiplex PCR; in TCRdb, only in-frame clones are kept and a portion is missing. This table holds roughly 500,000 clones, around 96% found once. The sample consisted of naive CD4+ T cells sorted from blood. Regarding subset: CD45RA+ positively selected. Receptor source: a woman in her 30s in good health.

The genes are TRBV30 and TRBJ2-2; the D is unclear. V lost 0 bases, J lost 8 bases, and 4 bases lay in between. Germline-derived CDR1 and CDR2 are GTSNPN and SVGIG (reference sequence). The CDR3 has 11 residues. The CDR3 DNA follows: TGTGCCTGGAGTGTAGGGGGGGAGCTGTTTTTT. It specifies CAWSVGGELFF.

In this sample, this clone turned up once. Written as DNA, the CDR3 is TGTGCCACCAGCAGAGATGCGCTAGCGGGAGGGTGGTACGAGCAGTACTTC. Translation: CATSRDALAGGWYEQYF. The chain has TRBV15 and TRBJ2-7, with TRBD2 identical over 12 bases. The length of the CDR3 is 17 residues. Germline V lookup: CDR1 LNHNV, CDR2 YYDKDF (reference sequence). The V gene end was trimmed by 0 bases and the J gene end by 4 bases; junction bases not matched to a gene: 7. The full variable domain, in which reference TRBV15 and TRBJ2-7 provide the parts outside the CDR3, is DAMVIQNPRYQVTQFGKPVTLSCSQTLNHNVMYWYQQKSSQAPKLLFHYYDKDFNNEADTPDNFQSRRPNTSFCFLDIRSPGLGDTAMYLCATSRDALAGGWYEQYFGPGTRLTVT.

The chain combines TRBV28 with TRBJ1-4; weak D call: TRBD1 (6 bases). CDR1 is MDHEN and CDR2 is SYDVKM in the germline V gene. This CDR3 has 15 residues. With 3 bases removed from V and 0 bases from J, the gap between germline ends came to 8 bases. The chain's CDR3 is CASSFAGATNEKLFF. The DNA of the CDR3 is TGTGCCAGCAGTTTCGCAGGGGCAACTAATGAAAAACTGTTTTTT.

This rearrangement joins TRBV29-1 to TRBJ2-7; the match to TRBD2 covers 12 bases. Germline assignment: CDR1 SQVTM and CDR2 ANQGSEA. The CDR3 loop spans 14 amino acids. Losses at the gene ends were 6 bases for V and 3 bases for J; bases not matched to a gene: 6. The CDR3 DNA reads as TGCAGCGTCGGCGGACTAGCGGGATTCTACGAGCAGTACTTC. Protein product: CSVGGLAGFYEQYF.

J is TRBJ1-5 and V is TRBV28; 7 positions agree with TRBD1. In germline, CDR1 is MDHEN, CDR2 SYDVKM. The CDR3 consists of 17 residues. The junction had 15 bases not matched to a gene; V was cut back by 5 bases and J by 5 bases. The CDR3 nucleotides read TGTGCCAGCAGTCACCGCCGGGACAGAAAAGGGTATCAGCCCCAGCATTTT. Protein sequence: CASSHRRDRKGYQPQHF.

The rearrangement uses TRBV11-2 and TRBJ2-7; D possibly corresponds to TRBD1 (6 bases). CDR1 SGHAT and CDR2 FQNNGV come from the germline V gene. The CDR3 has 15 amino acids. Trimming pared 1 base from V and 2 bases from J, leaving 12 bases between. CDR3 bases: TGTGCCAGCAGCTTAGCAGGGGTGGGCACCTACGAGCAGTACTTC. This codes for CASSLAGVGTYEQYF.

The V gene is TRBV10-3, the J gene TRBJ1-5; D gene uncertain. Germline lookup yields CDR1 ENHRY and CDR2 SYGVKD. The CDR3 consists of 13 residues. V lost 3 bases and J 6 bases, leaving 9 bases between the germline ends. CDR3 nucleotides: TGTGCCATCAGTGATGGCGGGTTTCAGCCCCAGCATTTT. This codes for CAISDGGFQPQHF.

J is TRBJ2-1 and V is TRBV4-1; 11 nucleotides align to TRBD2. J gave up 7 bases and V 5 bases, and 10 bases lay outside the gene matches. Germline lookup yields CDR1 MGHRA and CDR2 YSYEKL. This CDR3 has 16 residues. The CDR3 protein is CASSKPGLADQNEQFF. The CDR3 coding sequence is TGCGCCAGCAGCAAACCGGGACTAGCGGATCAGAATGAGCAGTTCTTC.

The chain uses TRBV5-1 and TRBJ2-7, with 10 bases lining up with TRBD2. The V gene end was trimmed by 1 base and the J gene end by 3 bases; junction bases not matched to a gene: 4. CDR1 is SGHRS, CDR2 YFSETQ, per germline. This CDR3 is 15 amino acids long. The CDR3 protein is CASSLTPSGSYEQYF. The CDR3 DNA sequence: TGCGCCAGCAGCTTGACTCCTAGCGGGAGCTACGAGCAGTACTTC.

The J gene is TRBJ2-5, the V gene TRBV19, with TRBD1 matching over 12 bases. V lost 5 bases and J lost 5; bases outside the gene matches: 9. Germline CDR1 is LNHDA and CDR2 is SQIVND (reference sequence). The CDR3 length is 16 residues. The CDR3 nucleotides read TGTGCCAGTAGTTCTCCGGGACAGGGGGCGCGGGAGACCCAGTACTTC. It translates to CASSSPGQGARETQYF.

This rearrangement joins TRBV28 to TRBJ2-5; D not resolved. The CDR3 length is 15 residues. Germline values: CDR1 MDHEN, CDR2 SYDVKM. Trimming cost V 5 bases and J 1 base, with 14 bases left between them. CDR3 in amino acids: CASSEDSQAQETQYF. The CDR3 DNA follows: TGTGCCAGCAGTGAAGATAGTCAGGCCCAAGAGACCCAGTACTTC.

The chain has TRBV28 and TRBJ2-2, with TRBD1 matching over 9 bases. Losses at the gene ends were 6 bases for V and 6 bases for J; bases not matched to a gene: 11. The CDR3 length is 16 residues. Germline values: CDR1 MDHEN, CDR2 SYDVKM. The CDR3 nucleotides are TGTGCCAGCAGCATCGCCGGGACAGGGAGCGCCGGGGAGCTGTTTTTT. Amino acid sequence: CASSIAGTGSAGELFF. The variable domain in full, with the rest retrieved from reference TRBV28 and TRBJ2-2, is DVKVTQSSRYLVKRTGEKVFLECVQDMDHENMFWYRQDPGLGLRLIYFSYDVKMKEKGDIPEGYSVSREKKERFSLILESASTNQTSMYLCASSIAGTGSAGELFFGEGSRLTVL.

The V call is TRBV6-5, the J call TRBJ2-7; D is uncertain. V was trimmed by 4 bases and J by 3 bases, leaving 16 bases between them. This CDR3 comprises 15 residues. CDR1 MNHEY and CDR2 SVGAGI come from the germline V gene. The CDR3, as DNA: TGTGCCAGCAGTTTCAGCCCCCTCGGACGCTACGAGCAGTACTTC. Residues: CASSFSPLGRYEQYF.

The V call is TRBV28, the J call TRBJ1-5, with a weak D call TRBD1 (6 bases). Between the trimmed V and J ends, which lost 3 bases and 0 bases, there was a span of 6 bases. The CDR3 runs 14 residues. In germline, CDR1 is MDHEN, CDR2 SYDVKM. CDR3 loop: CASSFRGSNQPQHF. The DNA of the CDR3 is TGTGCCAGCAGTTTCAGGGGTAGCAATCAGCCCCAGCATTTT.

The chain carries TRBV7-9 and TRBJ1-5; unclear D gene. This CDR3 has 14 amino acids. Germline assignment: CDR1 SEHNR and CDR2 FQNEAQ (reference sequence). Trimming pared 6 bases from V and 9 bases from J, leaving 18 bases between. CDR3: CASRCDGKRWPQHF. CDR3 in DNA: TGTGCCAGCAGGTGTGACGGGAAGCGTTGGCCCCAGCATTTT.

This chain uses TRBV6-1 with TRBJ1-4; D remains ambiguous. There are 15 residues in the CDR3. Germline lookup yields CDR1 MNHNS and CDR2 SASEGT. Trimming removed 3 bases from V and 0 bases from J, with 8 bases in between. CDR3 bases: TGTGCCAGCAGTGACGGAGGAGCAACTAATGAAAAACTGTTTTTT. Protein: CASSDGGATNEKLFF.

The chain links TRBV10-3 to TRBJ2-2; 9 bases agree with TRBD2. The J segment lost 1 base and the V segment lost 7 bases, leaving 10 bases of the junction unmatched. The germline gives CDR1 ENHRY, CDR2 SYGVKD. The CDR3 contains 17 residues. The DNA of the CDR3 is TGTGCCATCACCGGGACTAGCTTTCGGCAGAACACCGGGGAGCTGTTTTTT. It specifies CAITGTSFRQNTGELFF.

The chain couples TRBV7-9 to TRBJ2-2; D is undetermined. This CDR3 is built from 13 residues. V was shortened by 5 bases and J by 7 bases, with 11 bases between the two germline ends. Germline V CDR1 and CDR2: SEHNR, FQNEAQ (reference sequence). The DNA for the CDR3 is TGTGCCAGCAGCCAGGAGACCGACGGGGAGCTGTTTTTT. Its protein product is CASSQETDGELFF.

This sequence joins TRBV7-2 and TRBJ2-7; D perhaps matches TRBD2 (6 bases). This CDR3 has 15 amino acids. Germline-derived CDR1 and CDR2 are SGHTA and FQGNSA. V gave up 1 base and J gave up 9 bases, with 19 bases separating them. The DNA for the CDR3 is TGTGCCAGCAGCTTAGAGACCACTAGCATCCGAGGGCAGTACTTC. The encoded protein is CASSLETTSIRGQYF.